The T cell receptor (beta chain) under discussion was sequenced for a study of tumor-infiltrating lymphocytes in primary liver carcinoma. The V and J ends lost 6 bases and 8 bases respectively, with 16 bases between them. The CDR3 consists of 13 residues. Looked up from germline, CDR1 is SQVTM and CDR2 is ANQGSEA. Broader study findings: Overlap in tumor-adjacent and tumor-blood pairs fell below that of tumor region pairs.

On this clonotype: Antigen specificity is unknown.

TCR beta cDNA was made from roughly 450 ng total RNA with a constant-region primer. Slightly modified ARM-PCR with three nested multiplex PCR rounds yielded TCR beta libraries. A C-beta reverse primer was combined with TRBV1-TRBV30 forward primers in the first two PCR rounds, and each round had approximately 10 cycles. TCRdb analysed the multiplex PCR reads with MiXCR anew, one entry per CDR3 protein. Among about 190,000 distinct CDR3 sequences, around four fifths were seen once, and the ten largest hold roughly 20%. Between 20 and 30 mg of unsorted bulk tissue served as the source from which RNA and DNA were co-extracted. Surgical resection served as treatment for the primary liver carcinoma of these patients.

Sequencing input: tumor tissue from primary liver carcinoma. The TCR originated in a man in his forties with primary liver carcinoma and hepatitis B virus infection. V is TRBV29-1 and J is TRBJ1-4; TRBD1 might be the D (5 bases). Here the CDR3 DNA reads TGCAGCGTGGGGGTAAGGGGAAGAGAAAAACTGTTTTTT. It specifies CSVGVRGREKLFF. The full variable domain, completed using reference TRBV29-1 and TRBJ1-4, is SAVISQKPSRDICQRGTSLTIQCQVDSQVTMMFWYRQQPGQSLTLIATANQGSEATYESGFVIDKFPISRPNLTFSTLTVSNMSPEDSSIYLCSVGVRGREKLFFGSGTQLSVL.